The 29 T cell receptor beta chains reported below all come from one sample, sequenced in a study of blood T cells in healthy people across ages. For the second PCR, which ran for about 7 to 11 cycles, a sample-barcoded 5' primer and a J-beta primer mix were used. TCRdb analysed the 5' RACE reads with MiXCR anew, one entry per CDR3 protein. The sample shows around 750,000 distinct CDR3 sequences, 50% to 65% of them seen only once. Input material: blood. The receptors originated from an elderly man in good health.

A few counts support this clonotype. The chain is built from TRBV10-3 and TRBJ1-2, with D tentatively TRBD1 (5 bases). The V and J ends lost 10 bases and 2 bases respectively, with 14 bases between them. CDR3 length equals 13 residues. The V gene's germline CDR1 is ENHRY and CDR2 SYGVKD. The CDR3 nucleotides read TGTGCCACCGCAGAAGGGGCAAACTATGGCTACACCTTC. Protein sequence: CATAEGANYGYTF.

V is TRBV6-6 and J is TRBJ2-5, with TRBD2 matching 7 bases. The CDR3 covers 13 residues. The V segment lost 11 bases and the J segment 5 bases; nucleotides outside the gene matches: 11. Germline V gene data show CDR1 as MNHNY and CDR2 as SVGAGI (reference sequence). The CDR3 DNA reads TGTGCCGCCGGGCGCGGGAGTGGGGAGACCCAGTACTTC. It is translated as CAAGRGSGETQYF.

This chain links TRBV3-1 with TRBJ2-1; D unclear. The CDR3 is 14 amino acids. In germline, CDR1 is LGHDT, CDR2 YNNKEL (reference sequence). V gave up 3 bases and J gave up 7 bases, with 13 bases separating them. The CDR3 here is CASSQGNLGNEQFF. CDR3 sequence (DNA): TGTGCCAGCAGCCAGGGTAATCTAGGGAATGAGCAGTTCTTC.

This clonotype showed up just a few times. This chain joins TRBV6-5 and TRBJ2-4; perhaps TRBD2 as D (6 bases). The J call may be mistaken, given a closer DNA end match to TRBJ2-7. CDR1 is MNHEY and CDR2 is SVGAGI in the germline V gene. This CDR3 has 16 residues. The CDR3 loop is CASSYSMPGEDYEQYF. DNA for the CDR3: TGTGCCAGCAGTTACTCGATGCCCGGGGAGGACTACGAGCAGTACTTC.

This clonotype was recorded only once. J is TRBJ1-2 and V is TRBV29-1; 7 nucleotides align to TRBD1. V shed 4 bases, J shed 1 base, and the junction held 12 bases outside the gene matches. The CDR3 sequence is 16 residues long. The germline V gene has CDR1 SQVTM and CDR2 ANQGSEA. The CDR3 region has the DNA TGCAGCGTTGGTGACAGGGCCACATCCTTTAACTATGGCTACACCTTC. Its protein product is CSVGDRATSFNYGYTF.

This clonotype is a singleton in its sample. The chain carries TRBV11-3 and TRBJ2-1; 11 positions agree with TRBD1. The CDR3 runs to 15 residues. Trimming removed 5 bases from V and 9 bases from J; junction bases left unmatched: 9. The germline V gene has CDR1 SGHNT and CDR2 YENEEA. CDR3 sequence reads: CASSPGTGGGIEQFF. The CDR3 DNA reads TGTGCCAGCAGCCCCGGGACAGGGGGGGGAATTGAGCAGTTCTTC.

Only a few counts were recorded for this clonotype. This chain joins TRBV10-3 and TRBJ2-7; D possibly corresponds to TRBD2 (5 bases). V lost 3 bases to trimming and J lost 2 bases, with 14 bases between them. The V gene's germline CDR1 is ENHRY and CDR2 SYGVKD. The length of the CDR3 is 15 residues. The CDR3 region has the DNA TGTGCCATCAGTGAATCTAGCCCGACCCCCTACGAGCAGTACTTC. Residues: CAISESSPTPYEQYF.

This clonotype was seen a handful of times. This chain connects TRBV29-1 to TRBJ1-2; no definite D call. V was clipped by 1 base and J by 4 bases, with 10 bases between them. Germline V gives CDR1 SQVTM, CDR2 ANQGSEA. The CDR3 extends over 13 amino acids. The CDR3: CSVEGKQSYGYTF. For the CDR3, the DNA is TGCAGCGTTGAAGGCAAACAGAGCTATGGCTACACCTTC.

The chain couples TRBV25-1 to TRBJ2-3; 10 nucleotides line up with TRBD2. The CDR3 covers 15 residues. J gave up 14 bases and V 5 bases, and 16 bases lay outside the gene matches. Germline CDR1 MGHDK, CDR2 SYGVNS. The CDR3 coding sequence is TGTGCCAGCAGTAGGGCTAGCGGGAGTGATAGATACGCGTATTTT. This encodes CASSRASGSDRYAYF.

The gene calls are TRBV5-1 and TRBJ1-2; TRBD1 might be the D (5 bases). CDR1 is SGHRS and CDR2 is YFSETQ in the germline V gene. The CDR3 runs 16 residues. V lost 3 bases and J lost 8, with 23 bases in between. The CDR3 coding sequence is TGCGCCAGCAGCTCCCCACCCCTTAACGGCGCAGGGGGCTACACCTTC. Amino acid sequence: CASSSPPLNGAGGYTF.

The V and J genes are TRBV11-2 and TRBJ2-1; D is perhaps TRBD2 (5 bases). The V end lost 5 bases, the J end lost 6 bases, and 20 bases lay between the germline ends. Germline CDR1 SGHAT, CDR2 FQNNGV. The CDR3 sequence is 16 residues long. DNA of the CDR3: TGTGCCAGCAGCCGCGCCCCGGACTCTAGGCGCAATGAGCAGTTCTTC. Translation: CASSRAPDSRRNEQFF.

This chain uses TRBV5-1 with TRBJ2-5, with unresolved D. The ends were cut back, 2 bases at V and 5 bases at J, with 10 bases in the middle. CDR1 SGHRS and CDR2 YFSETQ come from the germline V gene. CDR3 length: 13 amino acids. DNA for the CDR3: TGCGCCAGCAGCTTCGGAAGTAGGGAGACCCAGTACTTC. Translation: CASSFGSRETQYF. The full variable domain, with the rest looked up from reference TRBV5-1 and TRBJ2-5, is KAGVTQTPRYLIKTRGQQVTLSCSPISGHRSVSWYQQTPGQGLQFLFEYFSETQRNKGNFPGRFSGRQFSNSRSEMNVSTLELGDSALYLCASSFGSRETQYFGPGTRLLVL.

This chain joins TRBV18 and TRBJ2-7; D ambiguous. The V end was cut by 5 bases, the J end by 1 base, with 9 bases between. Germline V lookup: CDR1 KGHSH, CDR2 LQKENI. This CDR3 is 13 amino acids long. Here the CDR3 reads CASSESASYEQYF. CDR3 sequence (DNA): TGTGCCAGCTCAGAGTCGGCTTCCTACGAGCAGTACTTC.

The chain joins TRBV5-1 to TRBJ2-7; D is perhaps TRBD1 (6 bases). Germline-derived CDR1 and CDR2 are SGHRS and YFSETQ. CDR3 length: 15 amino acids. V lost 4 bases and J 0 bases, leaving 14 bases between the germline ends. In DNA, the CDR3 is TGCGCCAGCAGCCCAACAGGGAAGAGCTCCTACGAGCAGTACTTC. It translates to CASSPTGKSSYEQYF.

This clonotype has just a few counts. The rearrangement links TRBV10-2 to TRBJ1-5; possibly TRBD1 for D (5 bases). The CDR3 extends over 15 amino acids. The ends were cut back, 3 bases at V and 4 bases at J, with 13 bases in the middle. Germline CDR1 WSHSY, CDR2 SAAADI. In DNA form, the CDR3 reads TGCGCCAGCAGTGAACCTCGCGGGGGAAATCAGCCCCAGCATTTT. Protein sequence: CASSEPRGGNQPQHF.

For the CDR3, the DNA is TGCGCCAGCAGCTTGTCTGCTAGCGGGAGGGCCTCGCATGAGCAGTTCTTC. Translating gives CASSLSASGRASHEQFF. This rearrangement joins TRBV5-1 to TRBJ2-1; 12 bases agree with TRBD2. The V gene end was trimmed by 1 base and the J gene end by 8 bases; junction bases not matched to a gene: 10. The CDR3 extends over 17 amino acids. Germline CDR1 is SGHRS and CDR2 is YFSETQ.

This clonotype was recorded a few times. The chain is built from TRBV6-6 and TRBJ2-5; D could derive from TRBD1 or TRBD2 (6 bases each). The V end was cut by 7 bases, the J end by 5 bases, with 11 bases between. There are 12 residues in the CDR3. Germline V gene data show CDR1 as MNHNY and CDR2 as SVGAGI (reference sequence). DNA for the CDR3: TGTGCCAGCAAGAGGGGGGCTGAGACCCAGTACTTC. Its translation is CASKRGAETQYF.

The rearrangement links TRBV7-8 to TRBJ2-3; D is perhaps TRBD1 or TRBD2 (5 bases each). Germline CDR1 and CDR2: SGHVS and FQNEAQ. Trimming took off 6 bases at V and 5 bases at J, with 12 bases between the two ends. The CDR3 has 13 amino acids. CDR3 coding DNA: TGTGCCAGCAGGGGACCTTCTGGAGATACGCAGTATTTT. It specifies CASRGPSGDTQYF. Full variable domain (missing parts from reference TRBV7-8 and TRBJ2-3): GAGVSQSPRYKVAKRGQDVALRCDPISGHVSLFWYQQALGQGPEFLTYFQNEAQLDKSGLPSDRFFAERPEGSVSTLKIQRTQQEDSAVYLCASRGPSGDTQYFGPGTRLTVL.

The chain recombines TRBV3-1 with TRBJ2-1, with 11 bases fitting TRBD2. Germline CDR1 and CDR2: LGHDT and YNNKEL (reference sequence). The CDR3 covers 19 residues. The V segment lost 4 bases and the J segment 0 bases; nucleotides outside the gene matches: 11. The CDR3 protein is CASSPIGTSGFSSYNEQFF. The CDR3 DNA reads TGTGCCAGCAGCCCGATCGGGACTAGCGGATTTAGCTCCTACAATGAGCAGTTCTTC.

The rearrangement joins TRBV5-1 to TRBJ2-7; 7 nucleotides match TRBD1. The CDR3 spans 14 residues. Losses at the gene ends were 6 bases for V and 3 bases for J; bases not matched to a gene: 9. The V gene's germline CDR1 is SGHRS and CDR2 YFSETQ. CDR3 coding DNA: TGCGCCAGCACGGGACAGATAAACTACTACGAGCAGTACTTC. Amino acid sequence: CASTGQINYYEQYF.

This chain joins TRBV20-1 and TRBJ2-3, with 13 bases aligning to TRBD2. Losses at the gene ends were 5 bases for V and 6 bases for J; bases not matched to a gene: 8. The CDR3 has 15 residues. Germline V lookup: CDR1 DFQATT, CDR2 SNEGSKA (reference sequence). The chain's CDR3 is CSALLAGGPGDTQYF. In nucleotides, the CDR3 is TGCAGTGCTCTACTAGCGGGAGGGCCAGGGGATACGCAGTATTTT.

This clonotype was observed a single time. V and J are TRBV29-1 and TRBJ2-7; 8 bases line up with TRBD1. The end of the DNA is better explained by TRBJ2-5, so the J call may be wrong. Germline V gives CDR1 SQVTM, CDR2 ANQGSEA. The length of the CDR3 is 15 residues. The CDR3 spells CSVDTDRDMGETQYF. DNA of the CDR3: TGCAGCGTTGATACGGACAGGGATATGGGAGAGACCCAGTACTTC.

As DNA, the CDR3 is TGCAGTGCTCACCGAGGGACCTACGAGCAGTACTTC. It yields the protein CSAHRGTYEQYF. The chain combines TRBV20-1 with TRBJ2-7; D is perhaps TRBD2 (5 bases). Trimming removed 5 bases at V and 2 bases at J, with 10 bases between. The CDR3 sequence is 12 residues long. The germline CDR1 and CDR2 sequences are DFQATT and SNEGSKA (reference sequence).

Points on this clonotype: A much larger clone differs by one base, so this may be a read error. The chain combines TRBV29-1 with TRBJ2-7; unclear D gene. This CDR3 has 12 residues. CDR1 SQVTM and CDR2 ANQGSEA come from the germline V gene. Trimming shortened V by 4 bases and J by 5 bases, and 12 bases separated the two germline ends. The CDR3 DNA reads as TGCAGCGTTGGCTTGGCGAGCGACGAGCAGTACTTC. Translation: CSVGLASDEQYF.

DNA for the CDR3: TGTGCCAGCAGCTCACGGGAGTATGAGCAGTTCTTC. It yields the protein CASSSREYEQFF. V gene TRBV11-2 combines with J gene TRBJ2-1, with D possibly being TRBD2 (6 bases). This CDR3 has 12 amino acids. The germline V and J ends were trimmed by 4 bases and 8 bases, with 9 bases remaining between them. CDR1 SGHAT and CDR2 FQNNGV come from the germline V gene.

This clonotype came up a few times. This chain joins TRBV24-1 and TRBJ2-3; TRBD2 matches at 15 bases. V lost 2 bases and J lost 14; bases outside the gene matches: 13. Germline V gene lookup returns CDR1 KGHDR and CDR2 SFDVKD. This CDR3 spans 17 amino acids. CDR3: CATSDSGLAGGGRYAYF. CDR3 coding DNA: TGTGCCACCAGTGATTCCGGACTAGCGGGAGGGGGAAGATACGCGTATTTT.

The CDR3 loop reads CASRMGIYEQYF. The CDR3 region has the DNA TGTGCCTCCCGGATGGGTATTTACGAGCAGTACTTC. This rearrangement joins TRBV30 to TRBJ2-7; D unresolved. Germline CDR1 is GTSNPN and CDR2 is SVGIG (reference sequence). V lost 7 bases and J lost 4, with 14 bases in between. This CDR3 is 12 amino acids long.

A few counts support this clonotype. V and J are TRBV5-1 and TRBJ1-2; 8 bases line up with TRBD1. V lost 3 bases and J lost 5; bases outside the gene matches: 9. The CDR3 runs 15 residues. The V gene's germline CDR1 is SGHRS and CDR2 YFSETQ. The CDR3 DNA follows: TGCGCCAGCAGCTCCGGGACAGGAGCCCTTTATGGCTACACCTTC. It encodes CASSSGTGALYGYTF.

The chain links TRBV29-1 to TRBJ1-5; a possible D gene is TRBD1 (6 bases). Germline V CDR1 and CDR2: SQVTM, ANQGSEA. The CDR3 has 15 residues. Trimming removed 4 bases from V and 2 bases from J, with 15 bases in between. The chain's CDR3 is CSVGWGQGGNQPQHF. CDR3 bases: TGCAGCGTTGGTTGGGGGCAGGGAGGCAATCAGCCCCAGCATTTT.